The 28 T cell receptor beta chains below come from one sample, sequenced in a study of blood T cell repertoires in COVID-19. Data came from immunoSEQ multiplex PCR; TCRdb stores just in-frame clones and leaves some out. The data contain some 20,000 clones, 85% to 90% of them singletons. The sequencing sample was made of peripheral blood. The receptors stem from a human donor in a cohort sampled during active COVID-19.

This clone was picked up one time. The chain couples TRBV2 to TRBJ2-1; D is unclear. The CDR3 runs to 14 residues. V lost 0 bases and J lost 9, with 12 bases in between. Per germline, CDR1 SNHLY and CDR2 FYNNEI. Here the CDR3 DNA reads TGTGCCAGCAGTGAAGCAGTCCGGCAGGCTGAGCAGTTCTTC. Protein: CASSEAVRQAEQFF. Filled out from reference TRBV2 and TRBJ2-1, the complete variable domain reads EPEVTQTPSHQVTQMGQEVILRCVPISNHLYFYWYRQILGQKVEFLVSFYNNEISEKSEIFDDQFSVERPDGSNFTLKIRSTKLEDSAMYFCASSEAVRQAEQFFGPGTRLTVL.

This rearrangement joins TRBV4-1 to TRBJ1-2; no firm D call. V lost 2 bases to trimming and J lost 8 bases, with 6 bases between them. Germline V gene sequence: CDR1 MGHRA, CDR2 YSYEKL. CDR3 size: 11 residues. CDR3 residues: CASSQSFGYTF. The DNA of the CDR3 is TGCGCCAGCAGCCAATCTTTCGGCTACACCTTC.

This clone was observed a few times. The chain has TRBV28 and TRBJ2-1; TRBD2 aligns across 8 bases. CDR3 length: 16 amino acids. V gave up 6 bases and J gave up 5 bases; unmatched junction bases: 12. CDR1 is MDHEN and CDR2 is SYDVKM in the germline V gene. In nucleotides, the CDR3 is TGTGCCAGCAGCCCGGGGGGGGCGAGGATGGACAATGAGCAGTTCTTC. Its translation: CASSPGGARMDNEQFF.

This sequence joins TRBV11-2 and TRBJ2-1, with TRBD2 matching 9 bases. V lost 8 bases to trimming and J lost 7 bases; unmatched junction nucleotides: 15. The CDR3 is 16 amino acids. CDR1 SGHAT and CDR2 FQNNGV come from the germline V gene. The CDR3 DNA reads TGTGCCAGCCAGTCGGCGGGAGGGCCTTCTTGGAATGAGCAGTTCTTC. Its translation: CASQSAGGPSWNEQFF. Full variable domain (rest looked up from reference TRBV11-2 and TRBJ2-1): EAGVAQSPRYKIIEKRQSVAFWCNPISGHATLYWYQQILGQGPKLLIQFQNNGVVDDSQLPKDRFSAERLKGVDSTLKIQPAKLEDSAVYLCASQSAGGPSWNEQFFGPGTRLTVL.

The chain couples TRBV6-4 to TRBJ1-2; possible D gene TRBD1, 5 bases. V lost 0 bases and J lost 5, with 10 bases in between. CDR1 and CDR2 (germline): MRHNA, SNTAGT. This CDR3 region has 14 residues. The CDR3 DNA follows: TGTGCCAGCAGTGACTCCGCAGGGATTTATGGCTACACCTTC. Translated: CASSDSAGIYGYTF.

The chain carries TRBV5-1 and TRBJ2-3; 13 bases agree with TRBD2. The V segment lost 2 bases and the J segment 5 bases; nucleotides outside the gene matches: 2. This CDR3 is built from 15 residues. CDR1 is SGHRS, CDR2 YFSETQ, per germline. As DNA, the CDR3 is TGCGCCAGCAGCTTAACTAGCGGGAGGGGAGATACGCAGTATTTT. It encodes CASSLTSGRGDTQYF.

This clone was detected once. The genes are TRBV7-3 and TRBJ1-2; 10 bases are a match to TRBD1. Germline lookup yields CDR1 SGHTA and CDR2 FQGTGA. The CDR3 has 15 residues. With 4 bases clipped from V and 9 bases from J, the junction kept 11 bases outside the gene matches. The CDR3 region has the DNA TGTGCCAGCAGCTCGACAGGGGGCTTTGTGGGTAGCTACACCTTC. Its protein product is CASSSTGGFVGSYTF.

The genes are TRBV3-1 (or the pseudogene TRBV3-2) and TRBJ1-1, with D uncertain. Per the germline V gene, CDR1 is LGHDT and CDR2 is YNNKEL (reference sequence). V was pared by 4 bases and J by 2 bases, with 14 bases between. The CDR3 consists of 15 residues. The DNA of the CDR3 is TGTGCCAGCAGCCCCCTGGGAGAACGAAACACTGAAGCTTTCTTT. This encodes CASSPLGERNTEAFF.

This clone was detected a few times. The chain employs TRBV6-1 and TRBJ1-5; D is perhaps TRBD1 (5 bases). CDR3 length equals 16 residues. In germline, CDR1 is MNHNS, CDR2 SASEGT. Trimming left V 4 bases short and J 0 bases short, with 13 bases between. The CDR3 sequence is CASSAIPDNSNQPQHF. In DNA, the CDR3 is TGTGCCAGCAGTGCGATACCGGACAATAGCAATCAGCCCCAGCATTTT.

The genes are TRBV19 and TRBJ2-7; the match to TRBD2 covers 7 bases. Germline CDR1 reads LNHDA; CDR2 reads SQIVND (reference sequence). V shed 7 bases, J shed 2 bases, and the junction held 8 bases outside the gene matches. The CDR3 consists of 14 residues. The CDR3 DNA sequence: TGTGCCAGTATGAAGGCTAGCGGAACCTACGAGCAGTACTTC. Encoded protein: CASMKASGTYEQYF.

This clone appeared a single time. The gene calls are TRBV5-4 and TRBJ2-5; 11 nucleotides match TRBD1. Per germline, CDR1 SGHNT and CDR2 YYREEE (reference sequence). The CDR3 runs 14 residues. Trimming cost V 7 bases and J 0 bases; bases outside gene matches: 2. The CDR3, as DNA: TGTGCCAGCGGGACAGGGGGTTACCAAGAGACCCAGTACTTC. Translation gives CASGTGGYQETQYF.

The chain combines TRBV10-3 with TRBJ1-2, with D unclear. V was cut by 5 bases and J by 0 bases, with 4 bases left in between. The germline CDR1 and CDR2 sequences are ENHRY and SYGVKD. This CDR3 comprises 12 residues. This chain's CDR3 is CAISTTNYGYTF. CDR3 nucleotides: TGTGCCATCAGTACAACTAACTATGGCTACACCTTC.

The chain employs TRBV5-1 and TRBJ1-1, with no clear D. The CDR3 covers 15 residues. CDR1 and CDR2 (germline): SGHRS, YFSETQ. The V end lost 4 bases, the J end lost 0 bases, and 13 bases lay between the germline ends. This chain's CDR3 is CASSERRGMNTEAFF. The CDR3 DNA is TGCGCCAGCAGCGAGCGTAGAGGGATGAACACTGAAGCTTTCTTT.

The chain carries TRBV28 and TRBJ1-2; D is unresolved. This CDR3 is built from 13 residues. Trimming shortened V by 2 bases and J by 6 bases, and 10 bases separated the two germline ends. CDR1 is MDHEN, CDR2 SYDVKM, per germline. The CDR3 DNA reads as TGTGCCAGCAGTTTACGAGTCGGAGATGGCTACACCTTC. Amino acid sequence: CASSLRVGDGYTF.

This clone is classed as medium-sized. The chain recombines TRBV11-2 with TRBJ2-1, with 10 bases lining up with TRBD2. CDR3 length: 15 amino acids. V shed 6 bases, J shed 8 bases, and the junction held 10 bases outside the gene matches. CDR1 is SGHAT, CDR2 FQNNGV, per germline. CDR3 amino acids: CASRPTSGVYDEQFF. The DNA of the CDR3 is TGTGCCAGCAGGCCTACTAGCGGGGTCTATGATGAGCAGTTCTTC.

The J gene is TRBJ2-5, the V gene TRBV6-5; TRBD1 matches 8 bases. CDR1 and CDR2 from the germline V gene are MNHEY and SVGAGI. J was trimmed by 5 bases and V by 5 bases; bases with no gene match: 4. The CDR3 covers 13 residues. The CDR3 here is CASSMTGVETQYF. As DNA, the CDR3 is TGTGCCAGCAGTATGACAGGGGTCGAGACCCAGTACTTC.

The genes are TRBV20-1 and TRBJ1-6; the D gene is possibly TRBD1 (6 bases). The germline V gene has CDR1 DFQATT and CDR2 SNEGSKA (reference sequence). The CDR3 contains 16 residues. The ends were cut back, 3 bases at V and 6 bases at J, with 18 bases in the middle. The CDR3 nucleotides read TGCAGTGCTAGTATAGGGGGGGGAGCAGTTAATTCACCCCTCCACTTT. This codes for CSASIGGGAVNSPLHF.

This clone was detected once. The V call is TRBV6-5, the J call TRBJ1-1; 7 bases are shared with TRBD1. Germline loops: CDR1 MNHEY, CDR2 SVGAGI. This CDR3 contains 15 residues. The V gene end was trimmed by 8 bases and the J gene end by 0 bases; junction bases not matched to a gene: 9. CDR3 bases: TGTGCCAGCCTACAGGGGCCTCTTATGAACACTGAAGCTTTCTTT. It encodes CASLQGPLMNTEAFF.

This chain joins TRBV5-1 and TRBJ2-3, with 9 bases lining up with TRBD2. The CDR3 has 16 residues. Losses at the gene ends were 2 bases for V and 2 bases for J; bases not matched to a gene: 6. CDR1 and CDR2 (germline): SGHRS, YFSETQ. CDR3 bases: TGCGCCAGCAGCTTTATTAGCGGGAGCGTCACAGATACGCAGTATTTT. Protein sequence: CASSFISGSVTDTQYF.

This chain links TRBV6-6 with TRBJ1-1, with D maybe TRBD1 (5 bases). From germline, CDR1 is MNHNY and CDR2 SVGAGI (reference sequence). The CDR3 extends over 12 amino acids. Trimming left V 2 bases short and J 6 bases short, with 7 bases between. This CDR3 is CASSYGASEAFF. CDR3 coding DNA: TGTGCCAGCAGTTACGGGGCTTCTGAAGCTTTCTTT.

The chain carries TRBV15 and TRBJ2-3; D is perhaps TRBD1 (6 bases). The V gene lost 8 bases and the J gene lost 3 bases, with 15 bases spanning the gap. The CDR3 consists of 14 residues. Per germline, CDR1 LNHNV and CDR2 YYDKDF (reference sequence). CDR3 sequence: CATAQGSRTDTQYF. In DNA, the CDR3 is TGTGCCACCGCGCAGGGGAGTAGAACAGATACGCAGTATTTT.

The CDR3 is CASLLTQGQNYGYTF. CDR3 sequence (DNA): TGTGCCAGCTTATTGACACAGGGACAAAACTATGGCTACACCTTC. J is TRBJ1-2 and V is TRBV2, with D tentatively TRBD1 (6 bases). Deletions cut 8 bases from V and 2 bases from J, with 18 bases between. CDR1 is SNHLY, CDR2 FYNNEI, per germline. This CDR3 spans 15 amino acids.

The chain carries TRBV5-4 and TRBJ2-3, with 7 bases aligning to TRBD1. The germline V gene has CDR1 SGHNT and CDR2 YYREEE (reference sequence). V gave up 4 bases and J gave up 2 bases; unmatched junction bases: 4. The CDR3 spans 14 residues. CDR3 nucleotides: TGTGCCAGCAGCCCAGGGGGATCCACAGATACGCAGTATTTT. Translation gives CASSPGGSTDTQYF.

V gene TRBV18 combines with J gene TRBJ1-6; 9 bases map to TRBD1. This CDR3 spans 15 amino acids. V was clipped by 4 bases and J by 10 bases; unmatched bases: 8. Germline-derived CDR1 and CDR2 are KGHSH and LQKENI. The CDR3 DNA follows: TGTGCCAGCTCACTCTCCCGGGACAGGGACTCACCCCTCCACTTT. Protein: CASSLSRDRDSPLHF. Drawing the rest from reference TRBV18 and TRBJ1-6, the complete variable domain is NAGVMQNPRHLVRRRGQEARLRCSPMKGHSHVYWYRQLPEEGLKFMVYLQKENIIDESGMPKERFSAEFPKEGPSILRIQQVVRGDSAAYFCASSLSRDRDSPLHFGNGTRLTVT.

This chain connects TRBV5-5 to TRBJ2-1; a possible D gene is TRBD2 (5 bases). The V and J ends lost 4 bases and 5 bases respectively, with 16 bases between them. The germline CDR1 and CDR2 sequences are SGHKS and YYEKEE (reference sequence). CDR3 size: 15 residues. As DNA, the CDR3 is TGTGCCAGCAGCCCTCCCCCGGGATGGAACAATGAGCAGTTCTTC. Translating gives CASSPPPGWNNEQFF.

This chain connects TRBV5-1 to TRBJ2-7; D might be TRBD1 (7 bases). Per germline, CDR1 SGHRS and CDR2 YFSETQ. This CDR3 region has 13 residues. V was trimmed by 0 bases and J by 6 bases, leaving 10 bases between them. CDR3 DNA sequence: TGCGCCAGCAGCTTGGGCCAGGGGGGCGAGCAGTACTTC. This translates into CASSLGQGGEQYF. The complete variable domain, with remaining parts taken from reference TRBV5-1 and TRBJ2-7, reads KAGVTQTPRYLIKTRGQQVTLSCSPISGHRSVSWYQQTPGQGLQFLFEYFSETQRNKGNFPGRFSGRQFSNSRSEMNVSTLELGDSALYLCASSLGQGGEQYFGPGTRLTVT.

The J gene is TRBJ2-3, the V gene TRBV4-2, with 10 nucleotides matching TRBD2. The CDR3 covers 20 residues. V shed 0 bases, J shed 3 bases, and the junction held 15 bases outside the gene matches. CDR1 is LGHNA, CDR2 YNFKEQ, per germline. The CDR3 here is CASSQDLSSSGSSLTDTQYF. As DNA, the CDR3 is TGTGCCAGCAGCCAAGATTTAAGCTCTAGCGGGAGTTCGCTTACAGATACGCAGTATTTT.

J is TRBJ1-5 and V is TRBV9, with D uncertain. Germline V lookup: CDR1 SGDLS, CDR2 YYNGEE. CDR3 length: 13 amino acids. V shed 2 bases and J shed 5 bases, with 8 bases lying between them. CDR3 loop: CASSVTADQPQHF. The DNA of the CDR3 is TGTGCCAGCAGCGTCACAGCGGATCAGCCCCAGCATTTT.